The entry below describes one T cell receptor beta chain. The CDR3 loop spans 15 amino acids. Germline V gives CDR1 SGHDN, CDR2 FVKESK. Trimming removed 6 bases at V and 0 bases at J, with 9 bases between. Unique molecular identifiers were incorporated into the prepared TCRbeta library. TCRdb redid the calling of the PCR reads with MiXCR, one entry per CDR3 protein. Of about 360,000 distinct CDR3 sequences listed, 13% are singletons. The sample comes from a study of T-cell reconstitution after alpha-beta-depleted transplantation in children. The sequence was collected from a human donor who donated a stem cell graft to a child with Fanconi anemia. Sample: PBMCs, taken from the stem cell graft. This rearrangement joins TRBV14 to TRBJ2-6; D might be TRBD2 (5 bases). The CDR3 region has the DNA TGTGCCAGCAGTGAGCGGAGCTCTGGGGCCAACGTCCTGACTTTC. This codes for CASSERSSGANVLTF.